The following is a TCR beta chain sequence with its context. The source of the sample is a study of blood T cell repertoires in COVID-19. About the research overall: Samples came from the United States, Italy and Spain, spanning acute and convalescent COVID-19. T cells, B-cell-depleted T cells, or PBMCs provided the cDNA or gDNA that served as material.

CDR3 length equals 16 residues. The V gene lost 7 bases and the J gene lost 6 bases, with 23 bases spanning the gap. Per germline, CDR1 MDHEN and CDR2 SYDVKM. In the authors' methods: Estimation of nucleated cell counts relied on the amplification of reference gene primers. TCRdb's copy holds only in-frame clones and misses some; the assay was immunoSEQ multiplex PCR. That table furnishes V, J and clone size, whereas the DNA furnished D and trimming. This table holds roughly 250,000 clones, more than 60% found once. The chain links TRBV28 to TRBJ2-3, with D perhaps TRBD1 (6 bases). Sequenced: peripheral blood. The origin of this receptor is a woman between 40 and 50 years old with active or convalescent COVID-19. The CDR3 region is CASTTRGRRGSDTQYF. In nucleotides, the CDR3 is TGTGCCAGCACCACCAGGGGACGTAGGGGAAGCGATACGCAGTATTTT.